This is a list of T cell receptor beta chains from one sample in a study of blood T cell repertoires in COVID-19. The table came from immunoSEQ multiplex PCR; TCRdb's copy has only in-frame clones and leaves some out. The data show tens of thousands of clones, roughly three quarters seen once. Sequenced sample: peripheral blood. Receptors were obtained from a man aged 70-80 years with active or convalescent COVID-19. Each CDR3 is given with its conserved first and last residue.

v_call,j_call,cdr3_aa
TRBV10-2,TRBJ1-4,CASSEPQTREKLFF
TRBV24-1,TRBJ1-1,CATSDSGQGTTEAFF
TRBV6-5,TRBJ1-5,CASATGDNQPQHF
TRBV10-1,TRBJ2-3,CASSGTPLDTDTQYF
TRBV11-2,TRBJ1-3,CASSLGQGGNTIYF
TRBV7-2,TRBJ2-5,CASSTYPIGETQYF
TRBV24-1,TRBJ2-6,CASRMIGTGISGANVLTF
TRBV5-1,TRBJ2-3,CASSWGPTDTQYF
TRBV11-3,TRBJ2-7,CASSTQGYEQYF
TRBV4-2,TRBJ1-4,CASSQAGGPPNEKLFF
TRBV4-1,TRBJ2-2,CASSQDSSGGVGGELFF
TRBV9,TRBJ1-3,CASSVDPDTIYF
TRBV11-1,TRBJ1-2,CASTKTGTSNGYTF
TRBV4-2,TRBJ2-3,CASWSPGANTDTQYF
TRBV27,TRBJ2-1,CASNLSGGDYNEQFF
TRBV28,TRBJ2-7,CASRFRQAKISGEQYF
TRBV30,TRBJ2-6,CAWSVLGPGANVLTF
TRBV19,TRBJ2-2,CASSIGQNTGELFF
TRBV30,TRBJ1-2,CAWRPPGMGGYTF
TRBV7-9,TRBJ2-1,CASTTLMGLAGGGEQFF
TRBV5-1,TRBJ2-2,CASQAGQGGTTGELFF
TRBV6-5,TRBJ2-7,CASSSYRGLSYEQYF
TRBV15,TRBJ2-7,CATSPHRGGQQYF
TRBV6-5,TRBJ1-5,CASKGEGFQPQHF
TRBV9,TRBJ2-2,CARSANRDRLLNTGELFF
TRBV2,TRBJ2-5,CASRGTGQETQYF
TRBV14,TRBJ2-1,CASSRLAGAIYNEQFF
TRBV3-1/TRBV3-2,TRBJ2-2,CASSLRGLPPRGELFF
TRBV2,TRBJ2-5,CASSGTKETQYF
TRBV3-1/TRBV3-2,TRBJ1-1,CASSQHSLMNTEAFF
TRBV7-9,TRBJ1-1,CASSLWGGSNPRTEAFF
TRBV4-1,TRBJ2-5,CASSQESGRIETQYF
TRBV9,TRBJ2-3,CASSVGAGGPDTQYF
TRBV5-6,TRBJ2-5,CASSLSGTGLKTQYF
TRBV6-2/TRBV6-3,TRBJ1-1,CASSAGNTEAFF
TRBV10-3,TRBJ2-6,CAISERENSGASGANVLTF
TRBV7-9,TRBJ1-3,CASRVAGSTVSGNTIYF
TRBV10-1,TRBJ2-2,CASSVGGTDTGELFF
TRBV5-1,TRBJ2-7,CASSVSGISFEQYF
TRBV5-1,TRBJ2-2,CASSLLTGGSPGELFF
TRBV2,TRBJ2-1,CASNSRGLNEQFF
TRBV30,TRBJ2-1,CAWSGLSGGSGNEQFF
TRBV16,TRBJ1-6,CASSHRQLGESPLHF
TRBV24-1,TRBJ2-1,CATSGALAGFGEQFF
TRBV2,TRBJ1-3,CASSEEAGSGNTIYF
TRBV28,TRBJ1-1,CASSTGASGNTEAFF